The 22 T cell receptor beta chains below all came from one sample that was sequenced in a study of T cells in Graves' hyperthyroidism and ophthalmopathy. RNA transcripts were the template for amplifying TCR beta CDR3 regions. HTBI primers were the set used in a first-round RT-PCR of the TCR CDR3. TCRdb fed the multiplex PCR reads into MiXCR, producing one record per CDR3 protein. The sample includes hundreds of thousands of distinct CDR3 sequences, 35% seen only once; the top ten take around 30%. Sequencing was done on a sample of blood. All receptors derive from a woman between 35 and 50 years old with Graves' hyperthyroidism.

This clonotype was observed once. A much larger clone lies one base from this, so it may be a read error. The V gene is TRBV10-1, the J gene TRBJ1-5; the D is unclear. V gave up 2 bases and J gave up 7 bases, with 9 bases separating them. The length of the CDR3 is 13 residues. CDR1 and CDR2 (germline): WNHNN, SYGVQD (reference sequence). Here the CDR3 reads CASSEPIRQPQHF. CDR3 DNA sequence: TGCGCCAGCAGTGAGCCTATTCGGCAGCCCCAGCATTTT.

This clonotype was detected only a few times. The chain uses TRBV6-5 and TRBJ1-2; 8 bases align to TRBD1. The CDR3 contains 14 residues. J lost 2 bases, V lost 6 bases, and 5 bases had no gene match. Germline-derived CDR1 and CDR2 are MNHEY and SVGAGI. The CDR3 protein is CASRRQGSNYGYTF. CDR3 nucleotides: TGTGCCAGCAGGAGACAGGGGAGCAACTATGGCTACACCTTC.

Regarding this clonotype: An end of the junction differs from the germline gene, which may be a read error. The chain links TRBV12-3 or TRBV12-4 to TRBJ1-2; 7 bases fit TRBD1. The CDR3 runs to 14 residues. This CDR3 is CASSLGQTNYRYTF. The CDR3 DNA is TGTGCCAGCAGTTTGGGACAGACAAACTATCGCTACACCTTC.

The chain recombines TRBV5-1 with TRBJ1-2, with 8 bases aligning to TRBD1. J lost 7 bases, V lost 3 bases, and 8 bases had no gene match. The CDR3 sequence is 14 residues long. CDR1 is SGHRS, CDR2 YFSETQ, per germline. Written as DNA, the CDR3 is TGCGCCAGCAGCTCTCCAGGGGGCGAAGGTGGCTACACCTTC. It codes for CASSSPGGEGGYTF.

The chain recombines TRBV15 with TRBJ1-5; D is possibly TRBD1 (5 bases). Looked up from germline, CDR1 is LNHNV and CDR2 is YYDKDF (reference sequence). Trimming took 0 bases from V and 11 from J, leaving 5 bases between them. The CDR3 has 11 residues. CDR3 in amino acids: CATSREGAQHF. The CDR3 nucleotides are TGTGCCACCAGCAGAGAGGGGGCCCAGCATTTT.

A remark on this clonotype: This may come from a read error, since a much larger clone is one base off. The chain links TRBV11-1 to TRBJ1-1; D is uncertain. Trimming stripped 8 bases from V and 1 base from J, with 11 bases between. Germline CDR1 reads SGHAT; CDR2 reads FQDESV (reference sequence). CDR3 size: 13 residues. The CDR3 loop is CASGQEENTEAFF. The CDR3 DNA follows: TGTGCCAGCGGCCAAGAGGAGAACACTGAAGCTTTCTTT.

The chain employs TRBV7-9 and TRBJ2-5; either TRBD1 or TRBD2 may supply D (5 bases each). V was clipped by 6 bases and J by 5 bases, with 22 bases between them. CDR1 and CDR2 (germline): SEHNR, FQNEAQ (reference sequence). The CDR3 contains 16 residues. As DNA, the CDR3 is TGTGCCAGCAGTCATATCCAGGGACGGCCGGGGGAGACCCAGTACTTC. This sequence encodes CASSHIQGRPGETQYF.

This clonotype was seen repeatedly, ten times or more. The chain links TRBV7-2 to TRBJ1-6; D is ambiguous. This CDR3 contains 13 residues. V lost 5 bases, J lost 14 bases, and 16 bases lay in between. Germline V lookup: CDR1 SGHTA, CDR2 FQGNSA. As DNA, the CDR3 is TGTGCCAGCAGCCCTTCAACTGGAATTGCCCTCCACTTT. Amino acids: CASSPSTGIALHF. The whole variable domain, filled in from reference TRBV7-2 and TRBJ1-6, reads GAGVSQSPSNKVTEKGKDVELRCDPISGHTALYWYRQSLGQGLEFLIYFQGNSAPDKSGLPSDRFSAERTGGSVSTLTIQRTQQEDSAVYLCASSPSTGIALHFGNGTRLTVT.

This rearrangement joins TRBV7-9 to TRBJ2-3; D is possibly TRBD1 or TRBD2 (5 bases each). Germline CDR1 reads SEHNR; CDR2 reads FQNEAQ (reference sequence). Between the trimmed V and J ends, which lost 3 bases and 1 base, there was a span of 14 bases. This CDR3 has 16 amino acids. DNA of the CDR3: TGTGCCAGCAGCTTTAGAGGGGTTACCGGCACAGATACGCAGTATTTT. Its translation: CASSFRGVTGTDTQYF.

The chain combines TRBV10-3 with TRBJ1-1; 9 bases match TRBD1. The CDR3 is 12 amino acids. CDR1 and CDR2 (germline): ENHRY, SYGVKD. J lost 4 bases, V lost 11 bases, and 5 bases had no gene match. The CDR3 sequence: CAGGDRATEAFF. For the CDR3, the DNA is TGTGCCGGAGGGGACAGGGCCACTGAAGCTTTCTTT.

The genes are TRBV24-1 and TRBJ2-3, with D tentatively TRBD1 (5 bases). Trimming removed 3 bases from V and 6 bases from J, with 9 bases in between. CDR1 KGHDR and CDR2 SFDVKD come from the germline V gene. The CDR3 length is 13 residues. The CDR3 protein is CATSDGAPDTQYF. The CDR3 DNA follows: TGTGCCACCAGTGATGGGGCCCCGGATACGCAGTATTTT.

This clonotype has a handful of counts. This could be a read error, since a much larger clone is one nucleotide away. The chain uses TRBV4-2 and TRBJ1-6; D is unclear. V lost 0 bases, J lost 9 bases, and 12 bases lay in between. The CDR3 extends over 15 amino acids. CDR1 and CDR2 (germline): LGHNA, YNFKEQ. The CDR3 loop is CASSQDSTLGSPLHF. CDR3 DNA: TGTGCCAGCAGCCAAGACAGCACTCTTGGTTCACCCCTCCACTTT.

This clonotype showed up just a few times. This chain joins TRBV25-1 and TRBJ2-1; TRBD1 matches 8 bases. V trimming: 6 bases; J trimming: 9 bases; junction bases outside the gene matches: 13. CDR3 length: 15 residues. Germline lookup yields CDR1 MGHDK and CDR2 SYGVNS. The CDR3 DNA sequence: TGTGCCAGCAGCGCCCCATCGGGACAGGTTGGTGAGCAGTTCTTC. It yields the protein CASSAPSGQVGEQFF.

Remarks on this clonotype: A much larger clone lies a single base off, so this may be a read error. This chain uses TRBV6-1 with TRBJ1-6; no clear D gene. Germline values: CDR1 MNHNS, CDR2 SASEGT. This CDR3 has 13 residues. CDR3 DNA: TGTGCCGGCAGTCCGGACGGTTTGGGACCCCTCCACTTT. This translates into CAGSPDGLGPLHF.

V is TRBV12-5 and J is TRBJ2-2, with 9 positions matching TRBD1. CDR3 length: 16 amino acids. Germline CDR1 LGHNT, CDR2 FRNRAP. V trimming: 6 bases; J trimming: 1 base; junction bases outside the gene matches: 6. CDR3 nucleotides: TGTGCTAGTGGCCGGAACAGGGGGCAGAACACCGGGGAGCTGTTTTTT. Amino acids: CASGRNRGQNTGELFF. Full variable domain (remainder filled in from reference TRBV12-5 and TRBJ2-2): DARVTQTPRHKVTEMGQEVTMRCQPILGHNTVFWYRQTMMQGLELLAYFRNRAPLDDSGMPKDRFSAEMPDATLATLKIQPSEPRDSAVYFCASGRNRGQNTGELFFGEGSRLTVL.

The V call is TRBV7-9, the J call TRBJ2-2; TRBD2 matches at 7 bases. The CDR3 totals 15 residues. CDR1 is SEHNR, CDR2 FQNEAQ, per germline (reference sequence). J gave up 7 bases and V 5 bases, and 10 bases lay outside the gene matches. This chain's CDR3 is CASSPPAGDLGELFF. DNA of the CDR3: TGTGCCAGCAGCCCCCCGGCGGGGGATCTCGGGGAGCTGTTTTTT. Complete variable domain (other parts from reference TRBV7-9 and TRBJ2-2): DTGVSQNPRHKITKRGQNVTFRCDPISEHNRLYWYRQTLGQGPEFLTYFQNEAQLEKSRLLSDRFSAERPKGSFSTLEIQRTEQGDSAMYLCASSPPAGDLGELFFGEGSRLTVL.

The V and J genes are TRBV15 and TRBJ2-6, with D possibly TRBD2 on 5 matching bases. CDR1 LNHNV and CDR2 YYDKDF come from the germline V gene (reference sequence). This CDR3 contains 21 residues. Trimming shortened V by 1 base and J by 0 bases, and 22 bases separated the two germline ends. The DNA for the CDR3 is TGTGCCACCAGCAGAGTCCAAAGCACCGGGGAGCTGTTCTCTGGGGCCAACGTCCTGACTTTC. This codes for CATSRVQSTGELFSGANVLTF.

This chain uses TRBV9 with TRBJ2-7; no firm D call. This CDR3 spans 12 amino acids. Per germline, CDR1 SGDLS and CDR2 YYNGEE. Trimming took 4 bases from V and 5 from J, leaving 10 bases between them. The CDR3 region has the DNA TGTGCCAGCAGCTTAAAAGGGAACGAGCAGTACTTC. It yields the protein CASSLKGNEQYF.

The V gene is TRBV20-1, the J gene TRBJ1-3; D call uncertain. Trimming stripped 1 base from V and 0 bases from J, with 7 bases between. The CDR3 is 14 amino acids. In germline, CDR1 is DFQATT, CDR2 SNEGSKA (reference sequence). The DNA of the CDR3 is TGCAGTGCTAGAGGCTCCAGCTCTGGAAACACCATATATTTT. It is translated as CSARGSSSGNTIYF.

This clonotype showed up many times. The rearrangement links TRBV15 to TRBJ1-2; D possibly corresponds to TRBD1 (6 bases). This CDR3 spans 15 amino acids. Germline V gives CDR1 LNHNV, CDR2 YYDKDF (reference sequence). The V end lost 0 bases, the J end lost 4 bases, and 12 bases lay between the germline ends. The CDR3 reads CATSREKGGGYGYTF. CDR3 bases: TGTGCCACCAGCAGAGAGAAGGGGGGCGGCTATGGCTACACCTTC.

CDR3 nucleotide sequence: TGTGCCAGCAGTCCCCAGGACTCTGGAAACACCATATATTTT. This codes for CASSPQDSGNTIYF. The rearrangement joins TRBV2 to TRBJ1-3; D unresolved. The CDR3 runs to 14 residues. Between the trimmed V and J ends, which lost 5 bases and 0 bases, there was a span of 8 bases. The germline CDR1 and CDR2 sequences are SNHLY and FYNNEI.

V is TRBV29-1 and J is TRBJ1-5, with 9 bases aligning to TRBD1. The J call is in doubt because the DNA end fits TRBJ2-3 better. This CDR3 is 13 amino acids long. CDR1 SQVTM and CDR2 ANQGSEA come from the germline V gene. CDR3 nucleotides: TGCAGCGTTGCGGGACAGGGAACAGATACGCAGTATTTT. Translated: CSVAGQGTDTQYF.